These 23 T cell receptor beta chains share one sample of origin, sequenced in a study of T cell responses to AZD1222 COVID-19 vaccine. Profiling relied on immunoSEQ multiplex PCR, and the TCRdb table lists in-frame clones only, not all of them. The top ten clones hold 2.5% to 3% of a sample with approximately 26,000 clones, 80% to 90% of them seen once. The input for sequencing was peripheral blood, taken 28 days after the second AZD1222 dose. The receptors come from an adult who received the AZD1222 COVID-19 vaccine.

This clone was found once. The chain is built from TRBV20-1 and TRBJ1-2; D remains unclear. V was shortened by 5 bases and J by 8 bases, with 12 bases between the two germline ends. This CDR3 is 11 amino acids long. Germline CDR1 and CDR2: DFQATT and SNEGSKA (reference sequence). In DNA, the CDR3 is TGCAGTGCTCTAGGGCTGGACGGCTACACCTTC. It yields the protein CSALGLDGYTF.

The gene calls are TRBV5-1 and TRBJ2-5; D is perhaps TRBD1 or TRBD2 (5 bases each). CDR1 and CDR2 from the germline V gene are SGHRS and YFSETQ. The CDR3 totals 16 residues. V gave up 4 bases and J gave up 1 base, with 17 bases separating them. The CDR3: CASSTGTGTFQETQYF. The CDR3 region has the DNA TGCGCCAGCAGCACCGGGACCGGTACCTTCCAAGAGACCCAGTACTTC.

The genes are TRBV7-2 and TRBJ2-4; 9 bases agree with TRBD1. V lost 3 bases and J lost 0; bases outside the gene matches: 3. Germline V gene lookup returns CDR1 SGHTA and CDR2 FQGNSA. The CDR3 is 16 amino acids. In DNA form, the CDR3 reads TGTGCCAGCAGCTTCGGACAGGGGCTAGCCAAAAACATTCAGTACTTC. The encoded protein is CASSFGQGLAKNIQYF.

The CDR3 loop is CASSLTGGRGQPQHF. The DNA for the CDR3 is TGTGCCAGCAGCTTAACAGGGGGTCGAGGTCAGCCCCAGCATTTT. The chain recombines TRBV7-9 with TRBJ1-5; TRBD1 aligns across 8 bases. V shed 2 bases and J 6 bases; nucleotides not matched to a gene: 6. CDR1 and CDR2 from the germline V gene are SEHNR and FQNEAQ (reference sequence). The CDR3 consists of 15 residues.

This chain uses TRBV4-3 with TRBJ1-3; D ambiguous. The germline V gene has CDR1 LGHNA and CDR2 YSLEER. The length of the CDR3 is 15 residues. Trimming removed 0 bases from V and 0 bases from J, with 6 bases in between. CDR3 protein: CASSQEIFSGNTIYF. For the CDR3, the DNA is TGCGCCAGCAGCCAAGAAATATTCTCTGGAAACACCATATATTTT.

The V call is TRBV7-2, the J call TRBJ1-2, with D uncertain. Trimming took off 1 base at V and 0 bases at J, with 15 bases between the two ends. The CDR3 length is 17 residues. Per the germline V gene, CDR1 is SGHTA and CDR2 is FQGNSA. For the CDR3, the DNA is TGTGCCAGCAGCTTAGGGGCAGGAAGAGGTACTAACTATGGCTACACCTTC. Translated: CASSLGAGRGTNYGYTF.

This clone has only one observation. The chain links TRBV7-9 to TRBJ2-7, with TRBD2 as a possible D gene (6 bases). The V gene's germline CDR1 is SEHNR and CDR2 FQNEAQ (reference sequence). This CDR3 contains 11 residues. Trimming took 5 bases from V and 4 from J, leaving 6 bases between them. CDR3 bases: TGTGCCAGCAGCCGGGGGTACGAGCAGTACTTC. It specifies CASSRGYEQYF. The full variable domain, its missing parts supplied by reference TRBV7-9 and TRBJ2-7, is DTGVSQNPRHKITKRGQNVTFRCDPISEHNRLYWYRQTLGQGPEFLTYFQNEAQLEKSRLLSDRFSAERPKGSFSTLEIQRTEQGDSAMYLCASSRGYEQYFGPGTRLTVT.

The CDR3 region has the DNA TGTGCCAGCAGTGAAGGGGTCCTCTCTGGAAACACCATATATTTT. Its translation is CASSEGVLSGNTIYF. This chain links TRBV2 with TRBJ1-3; D ambiguous. The V and J ends lost 1 base and 0 bases respectively, with 7 bases between them. From germline, CDR1 is SNHLY and CDR2 FYNNEI. This CDR3 has 15 residues.

This rearrangement joins TRBV7-2 to TRBJ1-2; perhaps TRBD1 as D (5 bases). In germline, CDR1 is SGHTA, CDR2 FQGNSA. V was clipped by 6 bases and J by 4 bases, with 12 bases between them. This CDR3 region has 13 residues. The CDR3 reads CASSSTELYGYTF. The CDR3 DNA sequence: TGTGCCAGCAGTTCGACAGAGCTCTATGGCTACACCTTC.

The rearrangement joins TRBV18 to TRBJ1-2; D unclear. V was pared by 2 bases and J by 2 bases, with 6 bases between. Germline CDR1 reads KGHSH; CDR2 reads LQKENI. The CDR3 totals 13 residues. The CDR3 sequence: CASSPEQNYGYTF. The CDR3, as DNA: TGTGCCAGCTCACCAGAACAGAACTATGGCTACACCTTC.

This clone was counted only a few times. The V and J genes are TRBV27 and TRBJ1-4; no reliable D call. The germline gives CDR1 MNHEY, CDR2 SMNVEV (reference sequence). V shed 5 bases and J shed 8 bases, with 12 bases lying between them. This CDR3 contains 13 residues. The DNA for the CDR3 is TGTGCCAGCAGTCAGCGCACGACCGAAAAACTGTTTTTT. Protein sequence: CASSQRTTEKLFF.

Here the CDR3 reads CASSLPNPLQGLREKLFF. In nucleotides, the CDR3 is TGTGCCAGCAGCCTACCCAACCCACTACAGGGTTTGAGGGAAAAACTGTTTTTT. The chain has TRBV7-8 and TRBJ1-4; tentatively, D is TRBD1 (6 bases). Looked up from germline, CDR1 is SGHVS and CDR2 is FQNEAQ. V lost 5 bases, J lost 8 bases, and 27 bases lay in between. There are 18 residues in the CDR3. The variable domain in full, with the rest retrieved from reference TRBV7-8 and TRBJ1-4, is GAGVSQSPRYKVAKRGQDVALRCDPISGHVSLFWYQQALGQGPEFLTYFQNEAQLDKSGLPSDRFFAERPEGSVSTLKIQRTQQEDSAVYLCASSLPNPLQGLREKLFFGSGTQLSVL.

This clone was seen a handful of times. This CDR3 is also generated by other DNA sequences in the sample. This chain connects TRBV11-3 to TRBJ2-2; TRBD1 matches 10 bases. This CDR3 has 18 residues. V dropped 0 bases and J dropped 3; count of bases not matched to a gene: 7. Per the germline V gene, CDR1 is SGHNT and CDR2 is YENEEA. The CDR3 nucleotides are TGTGCCAGCAGCTTAGATCCTGTGGGACAGGGGTACACCGGGGAGCTGTTTTTT. Encoded protein: CASSLDPVGQGYTGELFF.

The chain carries TRBV19 and TRBJ2-5; 11 bases line up with TRBD2. This CDR3 spans 16 amino acids. J was trimmed by 7 bases and V by 10 bases; bases with no gene match: 17. The germline gives CDR1 LNHDA, CDR2 SQIVND (reference sequence). The CDR3: CATRPGTSGGLGTQYF. CDR3 DNA: TGTGCCACCCGGCCGGGGACTAGCGGAGGGTTGGGGACCCAGTACTTC.

This rearrangement joins TRBV6-5 to TRBJ1-1; D perhaps matches TRBD1 (6 bases). The CDR3 contains 13 residues. Germline CDR1 reads MNHEY; CDR2 reads SVGAGI. Deletions cut 8 bases from V and 4 bases from J, with 14 bases between. CDR3 nucleotides: TGTGCCAGCGGGGGCCCCTCGGGCACTGAAGCTTTCTTT. This codes for CASGGPSGTEAFF.

The V and J genes are TRBV6-1 and TRBJ1-5, with a tentative D call TRBD1 (5 bases). Germline V gene lookup returns CDR1 MNHNS and CDR2 SASEGT. Trimming cost V 3 bases and J 9 bases, with 9 bases left between them. This CDR3 spans 12 amino acids. The CDR3: CASSEIGGPQHF. The CDR3 nucleotides are TGTGCCAGCAGTGAGATCGGGGGGCCCCAGCATTTT.

The chain combines TRBV7-2 with TRBJ2-3, with TRBD1 matching 9 bases. V gave up 3 bases and J gave up 3 bases; unmatched junction bases: 1. CDR1 and CDR2 (germline): SGHTA, FQGNSA. The CDR3 contains 14 residues. CDR3 DNA: TGTGCCAGCAGCTTGGGACAGGGAACAGATACGCAGTATTTT. It specifies CASSLGQGTDTQYF.

J is TRBJ1-1 and V is TRBV3-1 (or the pseudogene TRBV3-2); D is perhaps TRBD1 (5 bases). Trimming took 5 bases from V and 4 from J, leaving 11 bases between them. CDR1 is LGHDT and CDR2 is YNNKEL in the germline V gene (reference sequence). The CDR3 is made up of 13 amino acids. CDR3 sequence (DNA): TGTGCCAGCAGCAGTACAGGCAGCACTGAAGCTTTCTTT. Residues: CASSSTGSTEAFF.

This clone was counted between two and nine times. This chain links TRBV29-1 with TRBJ1-2; D call uncertain. V lost 4 bases and J lost 8, with 14 bases in between. CDR3 length: 12 amino acids. Germline lookup yields CDR1 SQVTM and CDR2 ANQGSEA. The DNA for the CDR3 is TGCAGCGTTGCTTTGGCGGGGAAAGGCTACACCTTC. Its translation is CSVALAGKGYTF. The entire variable domain, with the rest obtained from reference TRBV29-1 and TRBJ1-2, is as follows: SAVISQKPSRDICQRGTSLTIQCQVDSQVTMMFWYRQQPGQSLTLIATANQGSEATYESGFVIDKFPISRPNLTFSTLTVSNMSPEDSSIYLCSVALAGKGYTFGSGTRLTVV.

This clone turned up a few times. The gene calls are TRBV6-5 and TRBJ2-7; D gene unclear. V lost 2 bases, J lost 3 bases, and 11 bases lay in between. This CDR3 is built from 14 residues. Germline lookup yields CDR1 MNHEY and CDR2 SVGAGI. The CDR3 DNA is TGTGCCAGCAGTTACAAGGGCGTTCACTACGAGCAGTACTTC. It yields the protein CASSYKGVHYEQYF.

This chain joins TRBV5-1 and TRBJ1-4; 10 bases match TRBD1. In germline, CDR1 is SGHRS, CDR2 YFSETQ. This CDR3 is 14 amino acids long. Germline trimming cut 4 bases from V and 5 bases from J; bases unmatched to any gene: 2. The CDR3 loop is CASSLGQGNEKLFF. The CDR3 DNA reads TGCGCCAGCAGCCTGGGACAGGGGAATGAAAAACTGTTTTTT. The variable domain in full, completed from reference TRBV5-1 and TRBJ1-4, reads KAGVTQTPRYLIKTRGQQVTLSCSPISGHRSVSWYQQTPGQGLQFLFEYFSETQRNKGNFPGRFSGRQFSNSRSEMNVSTLELGDSALYLCASSLGQGNEKLFFGSGTQLSVL.

The chain recombines TRBV9 with TRBJ2-1, with 7 bases lining up with TRBD2. The germline gives CDR1 SGDLS, CDR2 YYNGEE. The CDR3 runs to 14 residues. With 4 bases clipped from V and 5 bases from J, the junction kept 6 bases outside the gene matches. CDR3 protein: CASSWRGSNNEQFF. CDR3 sequence (DNA): TGTGCCAGCAGCTGGCGGGGGTCCAACAATGAGCAGTTCTTC. Together with reference TRBV9 and TRBJ2-1, the CDR3 gives the full variable domain: DSGVTQTPKHLITATGQRVTLRCSPRSGDLSVYWYQQSLDQGLQFLIQYYNGEERAKGNILERFSAQQFPDLHSELNLSSLELGDSALYFCASSWRGSNNEQFFGPGTRLTVL.

The chain is built from TRBV4-3 and TRBJ2-2; no firm D call. The CDR3 runs 17 residues. Trimming left V 0 bases short and J 4 bases short, with 15 bases between. The germline V gene has CDR1 LGHNA and CDR2 YSLEER. CDR3 sequence reads: CASSQDSAPPGTGELFF. The CDR3 DNA reads TGCGCCAGCAGCCAAGACAGCGCCCCTCCGGGCACCGGGGAGCTGTTTTTT.